The 2 T cell receptor beta chains given below trace back to one sample, sequenced in a study of T cell changes during pregnancy in multiple sclerosis. Sequencing was performed with immunoSEQ multiplex PCR; in TCRdb, only in-frame clones are kept and a portion is missing. The table includes about 59,000 clones, roughly 94% detected once. The starting material was CD8+ T cells from peripheral blood mononuclear cells, obtained after pregnancy. The source of these receptors is a female donor with multiple sclerosis, enrolled in a pregnancy study.

The chain employs TRBV7-9 and TRBJ1-2; 12 bases fit TRBD1. V lost 2 bases, J lost 6 bases, and 10 bases stayed unmatched. Germline V gene sequence: CDR1 SEHNR, CDR2 FQNEAQ (reference sequence). The CDR3 loop spans 17 amino acids. The chain's CDR3 is CASSLTLAGQGADGYTF. The CDR3 region has the DNA TGTGCCAGCAGCTTAACGTTGGCGGGACAGGGGGCGGATGGCTACACCTTC.

The chain combines TRBV4-1 with TRBJ2-7; 7 bases align to TRBD2. Germline assignment: CDR1 MGHRA and CDR2 YSYEKL. There are 13 residues in the CDR3. With V trimmed by 1 base and J by 3 bases, 0 bases remained unmatched. CDR3 protein: CASSQASGYEQYF. For the CDR3, the DNA is TGCGCCAGCAGCCAAGCTAGCGGCTACGAGCAGTACTTC.